The rows below give T cell receptor beta chains drawn from one sample of a study of control samples from healthy donors and cancer patients. This table comes from immunoSEQ multiplex PCR, and its TCRdb copy is limited to in-frame clones, with some not included. The table lists some 250,000 clones, approximately 80% of them singletons. Sequences were obtained from PBMCs. These receptors were taken from a woman in her fifties or sixties with lung cancer. Both conserved end residues are part of each CDR3. The D gene is left open where the match is weak. The listing skips clone size in some rows; elsewhere it reads once, few, many or a size class.

.,TRBD2,TRBV7-3,TRBJ2-6,CASSRGGGLTGANVLTF,TGTGCCAGCAGCCGTGGGGGAGGGCTCACTGGGGCCAACGTCCTGACTTTC
.,.,TRBV7-7,TRBJ2-1,CASSFSERPYNEQFF,TGTGCCAGCAGCTTTTCGGAACGGCCCTACAATGAGCAGTTCTTC
.,.,TRBV7-2,TRBJ2-1,CASSFLGGVGNEQFF,TGTGCCAGCAGCTTCCTCGGGGGAGTTGGTAATGAGCAGTTCTTC
once,TRBD2,TRBV5-1,TRBJ2-1,CASSPTSGSFNEQFF,TGCGCCAGCAGCCCAACGAGCGGGAGCTTTAATGAGCAGTTCTTC
.,.,TRBV20-1,TRBJ1-4,CSASDYTRDPNEKLFF,TGCAGTGCTAGTGACTACACCCGCGATCCTAATGAAAAACTGTTTTTT
few,.,TRBV3-1/TRBV3-2,TRBJ1-1,CASSQDDRTEAFF,TGTGCCAGCAGCCAAGATGACCGGACTGAAGCTTTCTTT
.,.,TRBV4-1,TRBJ2-3,CASSQDLPLTQYF,TGCGCCAGCAGCCAAGATCTTCCCTTGACGCAGTATTTT
.,.,TRBV2,TRBJ1-3,CASSLGQTGNTIYF,TGTGCCAGCAGTTTGGGGCAGACTGGAAACACCATATATTTT
.,.,TRBV28,TRBJ1-3,CASSPRGRNSGNTIYF,TGTGCCAGCAGTCCCCGGGGACGTAACTCTGGAAACACCATATATTTT
.,.,TRBV10-2,TRBJ2-2,CASSPTGSNTGELFF,TGCGCCAGCAGTCCTACAGGGTCGAACACCGGGGAGCTGTTTTTT
.,.,TRBV2,TRBJ2-5,CASIPAPHQETQYF,TGTGCCAGCATTCCCGCCCCCCACCAAGAGACCCAGTACTTC
.,.,TRBV30,TRBJ1-2,CAWTNQDGNYGYTF,TGTGCCTGGACAAACCAGGACGGGAACTATGGCTACACCTTC
once,.,TRBV2,TRBJ2-2,CASSRQKNTGELFF,TGTGCCAGCAGTCGACAGAAAAACACCGGGGAGCTGTTTTTT
once,TRBD2,TRBV5-1,TRBJ2-1,CASSLGLRNLLAGGSYNEQFF,TGCGCCAGCAGCTTGGGCCTCAGGAACTTGCTAGCGGGAGGCTCCTACAATGAGCAGTTCTTC
.,TRBD2,TRBV6-6,TRBJ2-1,CASRGTSGSDEQFF,TGTGCCAGCAGAGGGACTAGCGGGAGCGATGAGCAGTTCTTC
.,TRBD1,TRBV4-1,TRBJ1-4,CASSRTGFNEKLFF,TGCGCCAGCAGCCGGACAGGGTTTAATGAAAAACTGTTTTTT
.,.,TRBV3-1/TRBV3-2,TRBJ1-2,CASSQDPGWGYTF,TGTGCCAGCAGCCAAGATCCTGGATGGGGCTACACCTTC
.,.,TRBV6-5,TRBJ1-3,CASRDPGSGNTIYF,TGTGCCAGCCGGGACCCAGGCTCTGGAAACACCATATATTTT
.,TRBD2,TRBV19,TRBJ2-1,CASSIESSGVYNEQFF,TGTGCCAGTAGTATAGAGTCTAGCGGAGTCTACAATGAGCAGTTCTTC
.,.,TRBV6-1,TRBJ1-5,CASSDTRNQPQHF,TGTGCCAGCAGTGACACCCGCAATCAGCCCCAGCATTTT